The present entry profiles one T cell receptor (beta chain) with its context. The sample is drawn from a study of T cell responses to AZD1222 COVID-19 vaccine. The CDR3 is 15 residues long. Per the germline V gene, CDR1 is MGHDK and CDR2 is SYGVNS. V dropped 2 bases and J dropped 2; count of bases not matched to a gene: 4. Assay: immunoSEQ multiplex PCR; the TCRdb copy retains only in-frame clones and omits some. The sample shows 95,000 to 150,000 clones, roughly 91% of them seen only once. V usage is TRBV25-1 and J usage is TRBJ2-3; 7 positions agree with TRBD2. This specimen was peripheral blood, taken on day 0 of MenACWY control vaccination. This sequence originates from an adult in good health. The DNA for the CDR3 is TGTGCCAGCAGTGAAAGCGGGACCCCCACAGATACGCAGTATTTT. As protein: CASSESGTPTDTQYF.